These T cell receptor beta chains were read from a single sample in a study of control samples from healthy donors and cancer patients. The assay was immunoSEQ multiplex PCR, and TCRdb's table has in-frame clones only and misses some. The sample carries around 140,000 clones, roughly 93% recorded once. The sequencing sample was made of blood. These receptors all come from a man between 18 and 35 years old in good health. CDR3s include the opening cysteine and the closing phenylalanine or tryptophan. The order of the fields is CDR3 DNA, CDR3 protein, V gene, clone size, D gene, J gene. A D gene is named only where the DNA matches it firmly. The listing skips clone size in some rows; elsewhere it reads once, few, many or a size class.

CDR3nt: TGTGCCAGCAGCTTAGCGCGGCGGATTCTAAGCTCTGGAAACACCATATATTTT
CDR3aa: CASSLARRILSSGNTIYF
v_gene: TRBV7-2
abundance: .
d_gene: .
j_gene: TRBJ1-3

CDR3nt: TGCGCCAGCAGCCAAAGATGGGGTACCGAATATGAAAAACTGTTTTTT
CDR3aa: CASSQRWGTEYEKLFF
v_gene: TRBV4-1
abundance: once
d_gene: .
j_gene: TRBJ1-4

CDR3nt: TGTGCCAGCAGTTGGGCAGGGGGCCCATACGAGCAGTACTTC
CDR3aa: CASSWAGGPYEQYF
v_gene: TRBV6-5
abundance: .
d_gene: TRBD1
j_gene: TRBJ2-7

CDR3nt: TGCGCCAGCACCGTAGGGCACGGGAACTCCTACGAGCAGTACTTC
CDR3aa: CASTVGHGNSYEQYF
v_gene: TRBV5-1
abundance: .
d_gene: .
j_gene: TRBJ2-7

CDR3nt: TGTGCCAGCAGCTTGAGAGGGGTACCGAACACTGAAGCTTTCTTT
CDR3aa: CASSLRGVPNTEAFF
v_gene: TRBV7-6
abundance: .
d_gene: .
j_gene: TRBJ1-1

CDR3nt: TGTGCCAGCAGCTCAGGGGGACAGACCTACGAGCAGTACTTC
CDR3aa: CASSSGGQTYEQYF
v_gene: TRBV7-9
abundance: once
d_gene: TRBD1
j_gene: TRBJ2-7

CDR3nt: TGTGCCAGTAGTATGTCCCGGGATACGCAGTATTTT
CDR3aa: CASSMSRDTQYF
v_gene: TRBV19
abundance: .
d_gene: .
j_gene: TRBJ2-3

CDR3nt: TGTGCCAGTAGTAGGGCTAGCGGGGGGTCCTACAATGAGCAGTTCTTC
CDR3aa: CASSRASGGSYNEQFF
v_gene: TRBV19
abundance: once
d_gene: TRBD2
j_gene: TRBJ2-1

CDR3nt: TGCGCCAGCAGCCCAGAGGGCGGACAGCCCTATGGCTACACCTTC
CDR3aa: CASSPEGGQPYGYTF
v_gene: TRBV5-1
abundance: .
d_gene: .
j_gene: TRBJ1-2

CDR3nt: TGCGCCAGCAGCATTAGCGGCCCGACCTACGAGCAGTACTTC
CDR3aa: CASSISGPTYEQYF
v_gene: TRBV5-1
abundance: .
d_gene: .
j_gene: TRBJ2-7

CDR3nt: TGTGCTAGCAGCTTAGCCGACACAGCTGGAAACACCATATATTTT
CDR3aa: CASSLADTAGNTIYF
v_gene: TRBV7-7
abundance: .
d_gene: .
j_gene: TRBJ1-3

CDR3nt: TGCGCCAGCAGCTTGGTGGGAGACGGGAGTGAGCAGTTCTTC
CDR3aa: CASSLVGDGSEQFF
v_gene: TRBV5-1
abundance: .
d_gene: .
j_gene: TRBJ2-1

CDR3nt: TGTGCCAGCAGTTTGGCTGGTGGTGAAGCTTTCTTT
CDR3aa: CASSLAGGEAFF
v_gene: TRBV12-3/TRBV12-4
abundance: .
d_gene: .
j_gene: TRBJ1-1

CDR3nt: TGTGCCAGCAGCACCATCCTTACCGGGGAGCTGTTTTTT
CDR3aa: CASSTILTGELFF
v_gene: TRBV7-2
abundance: once
d_gene: .
j_gene: TRBJ2-2

CDR3nt: TGTGCCAGCAGTCGGGGTGGCGTTGGGGAGACCCAGTACTTC
CDR3aa: CASSRGGVGETQYF
v_gene: TRBV27
abundance: once
d_gene: .
j_gene: TRBJ2-5

CDR3nt: TGTGCCAGCAGCTTAGTGGGTGGGCCAAGCAATCAGCCCCAGCATTTT
CDR3aa: CASSLVGGPSNQPQHF
v_gene: TRBV7-9
abundance: .
d_gene: .
j_gene: TRBJ1-5